The 21 T cell receptor beta chains below come from one sample, sequenced in a study of response to subunit inactivated influenza vaccine. TCRdb reanalysed the RT-PCR reads using MiXCR and keeps one entry per CDR3 protein. The repertoire includes 400,000 to 650,000 distinct CDR3 sequences, around 7.9% of them detected once, and around 13% sits in the top ten. Sequencing used PBMCs from blood, obtained 23 months after vaccination. The receptors stem from a man aged 45 to 70 who received an inactivated influenza vaccine.

This clonotype was detected only a few times. The CDR3 nucleotides are TGTGCCAGCAGCTTACTTTGGGTCACAGATACGCAGTATTTT. Amino acid sequence: CASSLLWVTDTQYF. This rearrangement joins TRBV7-2 to TRBJ2-3; D remains ambiguous. Trimming shortened V by 2 bases and J by 2 bases, and 8 bases separated the two germline ends. The CDR3 loop spans 14 amino acids. Germline V gives CDR1 SGHTA, CDR2 FQGNSA.

This clonotype appeared many times. The chain recombines TRBV14 with TRBJ2-2; 7 bases agree with TRBD1. V shed 3 bases, J shed 7 bases, and the junction held 11 bases outside the gene matches. The CDR3 spans 16 residues. From germline, CDR1 is SGHDN and CDR2 FVKESK. CDR3 nucleotides: TGTGCCAGCAGCCACGCACCGGGACAGTTAGTCGGGGAGCTGTTTTTT. This sequence encodes CASSHAPGQLVGELFF. Full variable domain (rest looked up from reference TRBV14 and TRBJ2-2): EAGVTQFPSHSVIEKGQTVTLRCDPISGHDNLYWYRRVMGKEIKFLLHFVKESKQDESGMPNNRFLAERTGGTYSTLKVQPAELEDSGVYFCASSHAPGQLVGELFFGEGSRLTVL.

This clonotype has just a few counts. This chain uses TRBV6-1 with TRBJ1-2; the D gene is possibly TRBD1 (5 bases). CDR3 length: 15 amino acids. CDR1 is MNHNS and CDR2 is SASEGT in the germline V gene. With 0 bases removed from V and 4 bases from J, the gap between germline ends came to 12 bases. CDR3 bases: TGTGCCAGCAGTGAAGCGGGCAGGGAGGCCTATGGCTACACCTTC. This encodes CASSEAGREAYGYTF.

This clonotype was recorded at least ten times. The chain uses TRBV12-3 or TRBV12-4 and TRBJ2-3; D remains unclear. The CDR3 runs 15 residues. V was clipped by 2 bases and J by 1 base, with 10 bases between them. The CDR3 here is CASSLQPLGTDTQYF. The CDR3 DNA sequence: TGTGCCAGCAGTTTACAACCATTGGGCACAGATACGCAGTATTTT.

The chain has TRBV20-1 and TRBJ2-2; tentatively, D is TRBD1 (6 bases). The CDR3 has 14 residues. Looked up from germline, CDR1 is DFQATT and CDR2 is SNEGSKA (reference sequence). The V and J ends lost 1 base and 4 bases respectively, with 10 bases between them. The CDR3 loop reads CSARGRDTTGELFF. CDR3 nucleotides: TGCAGTGCTAGAGGTCGGGACACCACCGGGGAGCTGTTTTTT.

There are many counts of this clonotype. The chain is built from TRBV7-2 and TRBJ2-3; TRBD2 matches 11 bases. Trimming cost V 5 bases and J 6 bases; bases outside gene matches: 7. Germline V lookup: CDR1 SGHTA, CDR2 FQGNSA. The CDR3 runs to 15 residues. CDR3 nucleotides: TGTGCCAGCAGCCTAACTAGCGGGGGAGGGGATACGCAGTATTTT. This translates into CASSLTSGGGDTQYF.

Many counts were recorded for this clonotype. The chain combines TRBV3-1 with TRBJ2-7; D is possibly TRBD1 (6 bases). The CDR3 has 14 residues. Trimming stripped 4 bases from V and 5 bases from J, with 15 bases between. Looked up from germline, CDR1 is LGHDT and CDR2 is YNNKEL (reference sequence). The CDR3 reads CASSRQGQSNEQYF. The CDR3 DNA reads as TGTGCCAGCAGCCGACAAGGACAGTCAAACGAGCAGTACTTC.

The V and J genes are TRBV20-1 and TRBJ2-7, with D perhaps TRBD2 (6 bases). The CDR3 totals 12 residues. Trimming pared 6 bases from V and 6 bases from J, leaving 15 bases between. The germline CDR1 and CDR2 sequences are DFQATT and SNEGSKA (reference sequence). The CDR3 DNA sequence: TGCAGTGCCGCCGGGGGACGGCTCGAGCAGTACTTC. Translating gives CSAAGGRLEQYF.

V and J are TRBV12-3 or TRBV12-4 and TRBJ2-5, with 8 bases aligning to TRBD1. The CDR3 is 14 residues long. The trim removed 5 bases at V and 5 bases at J, leaving 7 bases unmatched. This chain's CDR3 is CASSQGANGETQYF. CDR3 sequence (DNA): TGTGCCAGCAGTCAGGGGGCGAATGGGGAGACCCAGTACTTC.

The chain uses TRBV2 and TRBJ1-5; D uncertain. The germline V gene has CDR1 SNHLY and CDR2 FYNNEI. This CDR3 comprises 15 residues. The germline V and J ends were trimmed by 5 bases and 0 bases, with 11 bases remaining between them. CDR3 protein: CASSRLGISNQPQHF. In nucleotides, the CDR3 is TGTGCCAGCAGTCGCTTGGGGATTAGCAATCAGCCCCAGCATTTT.

This clonotype was counted ten times or more. CDR3 loop: CASRRTDTYEQYF. The CDR3 bases are TGTGCCAGCAGGCGGACAGACACCTACGAGCAGTACTTC. The rearrangement uses TRBV28 and TRBJ2-7; D is possibly TRBD1 (6 bases). Trimming removed 6 bases at V and 2 bases at J, with 11 bases between. Germline V gene lookup returns CDR1 MDHEN and CDR2 SYDVKM. CDR3 length: 13 residues.

This clonotype was observed a handful of times. The V call is TRBV12-3 or TRBV12-4, the J call TRBJ2-6; D possibly corresponds to TRBD1 (6 bases). Trimming cost V 5 bases and J 0 bases, with 8 bases left between them. This CDR3 is built from 15 residues. The CDR3 DNA is TGTGCCAGCAGTCCAGGGGTCTCTGGGGCCAACGTCCTGACTTTC. It yields the protein CASSPGVSGANVLTF.

This clonotype came up many times. V usage is TRBV5-1 and J usage is TRBJ1-4; TRBD1 is a possible D gene (5 bases). Trimming took 4 bases from V and 3 from J, leaving 10 bases between them. Germline V gene data show CDR1 as SGHRS and CDR2 as YFSETQ. The CDR3 spans 14 residues. The CDR3, as DNA: TGCGCCAGCAGCCGAGAGGGGCCTAATGAAAAACTGTTTTTT. Protein sequence: CASSREGPNEKLFF. Combining the CDR3 with reference TRBV5-1 and TRBJ1-4 gives the whole variable domain KAGVTQTPRYLIKTRGQQVTLSCSPISGHRSVSWYQQTPGQGLQFLFEYFSETQRNKGNFPGRFSGRQFSNSRSEMNVSTLELGDSALYLCASSREGPNEKLFFGSGTQLSVL.

This clonotype was detected a few times. This sequence joins TRBV11-2 and TRBJ2-5; 16 bases are a match to TRBD2. CDR1 is SGHAT and CDR2 is FQNNGV in the germline V gene. Trimming took 5 bases from V and 5 from J; bases not matched to a gene: 11. CDR3 size: 18 residues. The DNA for the CDR3 is TGTGCCAGCAGCCCAAGGGGACTAGCGGGAGGGCCAGTCGAGACCCAGTACTTC. The encoded protein is CASSPRGLAGGPVETQYF.

The sample holds many counts of this clonotype. V and J are TRBV12-3 or TRBV12-4 and TRBJ2-1; 7 bases are a match to TRBD2. The CDR3 covers 12 residues. The J segment lost 13 bases and the V segment lost 4 bases, leaving 7 bases of the junction unmatched. CDR3: CASSSSGKRQFF. The CDR3 DNA is TGTGCCAGCAGTTCCAGCGGGAAACGTCAGTTCTTC.

The chain couples TRBV29-1 to TRBJ2-1; D may be TRBD2 (5 bases). CDR3 length: 13 amino acids. The germline V gene has CDR1 SQVTM and CDR2 ANQGSEA. Trimming stripped 3 bases from V and 9 bases from J, with 15 bases between. The CDR3 coding sequence is TGCAGCGTTGATGGGAGCAGACATGGTGAGCAGTTCTTC. Protein product: CSVDGSRHGEQFF.

This clonotype was found a few times. The chain joins TRBV20-1 to TRBJ2-5, with a tentative D call TRBD2 (6 bases). Germline V gene sequence: CDR1 DFQATT, CDR2 SNEGSKA (reference sequence). The CDR3 is made up of 15 amino acids. Trimming stripped 0 bases from V and 4 bases from J, with 15 bases between. CDR3 in amino acids: CSARDGASAGETQYF. Written as DNA, the CDR3 is TGCAGTGCTAGAGATGGGGCTAGCGCGGGAGAGACCCAGTACTTC.

There are many counts of this clonotype. The V call is TRBV7-2, the J call TRBJ2-2; D is ambiguous. Germline assignment: CDR1 SGHTA and CDR2 FQGNSA. V lost 3 bases and J 0 bases, leaving 5 bases between the germline ends. The CDR3 totals 14 residues. CDR3 residues: CASSFGPNTGELFF. The CDR3 nucleotides read TGTGCCAGCAGCTTCGGACCGAACACCGGGGAGCTGTTTTTT.

This clonotype was detected only a few times. The chain carries TRBV20-1 and TRBJ2-1; 13 nucleotides agree with TRBD2. V shed 5 bases and J 10 bases; nucleotides not matched to a gene: 5. The CDR3 is 13 amino acids. The V gene's germline CDR1 is DFQATT and CDR2 SNEGSKA (reference sequence). CDR3 residues: CSASGLAGIEQFF. The CDR3 bases are TGCAGTGCTTCGGGACTAGCGGGAATCGAGCAGTTCTTC.

This clonotype was picked up a small number of times. V gene TRBV28 combines with J gene TRBJ2-1, with a tentative D call TRBD2 (5 bases). CDR1 and CDR2 from the germline V gene are MDHEN and SYDVKM. Trimming removed 7 bases from V and 2 bases from J, with 18 bases in between. The CDR3 spans 16 residues. The CDR3 sequence is CASNPGLASTYNEQFF. The CDR3 DNA follows: TGTGCCAGCAATCCCGGTTTAGCGAGTACCTACAATGAGCAGTTCTTC.

This clonotype was recorded a few times. This chain connects TRBV2 to TRBJ2-2; 10 nucleotides align to TRBD2. V lost 4 bases, J lost 4 bases, and 3 bases stayed unmatched. Germline CDR1 and CDR2: SNHLY and FYNNEI. The CDR3 spans 15 residues. In DNA form, the CDR3 reads TGTGCCAGCAGTGTGGCTAGCGGGAGCACCGGGGAGCTGTTTTTT. This sequence encodes CASSVASGSTGELFF.